Listed here are 30 T cell receptor beta chains from one sample, sequenced in a study of early T cells in non-severe SARS-CoV-2 infection. TCRdb called the 5' RACE reads again in MiXCR, with one record for every CDR3 protein. The table shows 40,000 to 60,000 distinct CDR3 sequences, with more than 6.5% occurring only once. The specimen was whole blood. The receptors here all came from an adult who was a healthcare worker with PCR-confirmed SARS-CoV-2 infection or an uninfected control (not recorded which).

This clonotype was seen at least ten times. The rearrangement joins TRBV5-1 to TRBJ2-3, with unresolved D. The CDR3 extends over 15 amino acids. V lost 1 base, J lost 0 bases, and 9 bases lay in between. Germline lookup yields CDR1 SGHRS and CDR2 YFSETQ. The DNA for the CDR3 is TGCGCCAGCAGCTTGTCTGATGCTAGCACAGATACGCAGTATTTT. This encodes CASSLSDASTDTQYF.

The chain recombines TRBV21-1 with TRBJ2-1; the table assigns TRBD2, which was not confirmed against the DNA. TRBV21-1 constitutes a pseudogene. This CDR3 is built from 16 residues. The CDR3 region has the DNA TGTGCCAGCAGCAAGAGTGGCGGGGGGGCAGGCAATGAGCAGTTCTTC. This encodes CASSKSGGGAGNEQFF.

This clonotype came up many times. V is TRBV27 and J is TRBJ2-7; perhaps TRBD2 as D (5 bases). Germline CDR1 is MNHEY and CDR2 is SMNVEV (reference sequence). Trimming shortened V by 6 bases and J by 7 bases, and 13 bases separated the two germline ends. CDR3 size: 12 residues. The DNA for the CDR3 is TGTGCCAGCAGCACTCGGGGTTGGGAGCAGTACTTC. Amino acid sequence: CASSTRGWEQYF.

This clonotype has a count of ten or more. The chain joins TRBV19 to TRBJ2-3, with D possibly being TRBD2 (5 bases). The V and J ends lost 3 bases and 1 base respectively, with 8 bases between them. The CDR3 is 14 residues long. Germline V CDR1 and CDR2: LNHDA, SQIVND (reference sequence). The DNA of the CDR3 is TGTGCCAGTAGTATCATTAGCGGCACAGATACGCAGTATTTT. Protein product: CASSIISGTDTQYF.

The rearrangement uses TRBV5-1 and TRBJ2-5; TRBD1 might be the D (5 bases). Per the germline V gene, CDR1 is SGHRS and CDR2 is YFSETQ. CDR3 size: 14 residues. The ends were cut back, 5 bases at V and 2 bases at J, with 13 bases in the middle. The CDR3 loop is CASRSGAGQETQYF. The CDR3 DNA sequence: TGCGCCAGCAGAAGTGGGGCAGGACAAGAGACCCAGTACTTC.

Ten or more counts support this clonotype. The gene calls are TRBV4-1 and TRBJ2-2; TRBD1 matches at 9 bases. The CDR3 has 15 amino acids. The ends lost 4 bases at V and 6 bases at J; junction bases unmatched: 6. CDR1 and CDR2 from the germline V gene are MGHRA and YSYEKL. The CDR3 protein is CASSPGQGDSGELFF. In nucleotides, the CDR3 is TGCGCCAGCAGCCCGGGACAGGGTGACTCCGGGGAGCTGTTTTTT.

This clonotype was counted between two and nine times. The gene calls are TRBV20-1 and TRBJ2-1; TRBD2 matches at 8 bases. The J segment lost 0 bases and the V segment lost 2 bases, leaving 6 bases of the junction unmatched. From germline, CDR1 is DFQATT and CDR2 SNEGSKA (reference sequence). The CDR3 is made up of 16 amino acids. This CDR3 reads CSARPRLAFSYNEQFF. The CDR3 DNA is TGCAGTGCTAGACCTCGACTAGCGTTCTCCTACAATGAGCAGTTCTTC.

The chain uses TRBV30 and TRBJ2-2; TRBD1 is a possible D gene (5 bases). CDR1 is GTSNPN and CDR2 is SVGIG in the germline V gene (reference sequence). The CDR3 loop spans 14 amino acids. Trimming pared 3 bases from V and 3 bases from J, leaving 11 bases between. The CDR3 region is CAWRTDMDTGELFF. CDR3 nucleotides: TGTGCCTGGAGGACAGACATGGACACCGGGGAGCTGTTTTTT.

The chain combines TRBV12-3 or TRBV12-4 with TRBJ2-7; D is undetermined. Between the trimmed V and J ends, which lost 5 bases and 2 bases, there was a span of 13 bases. The CDR3 runs 14 residues. CDR3 residues: CASSLGTATYEQYF. CDR3 coding DNA: TGTGCCAGCAGTCTAGGTACAGCTACCTACGAGCAGTACTTC.

This clonotype has just a few counts. A read error may account for a junction end that differs from germline. The rearrangement uses TRBV6-5 and TRBJ1-1, with D tentatively TRBD1 (6 bases). Germline CDR1 is MNHEY and CDR2 is SVGAGI. This CDR3 is built from 16 residues. The CDR3 sequence: CARSLGHRDPNTEAFF. The CDR3 DNA reads as TGTGCCAGAAGTTTGGGGCACAGGGACCCGAACACTGAAGCTTTCTTT.

A word on this clonotype: This may be a read error, as it is one base from a much larger clone. This chain links TRBV6-6 with TRBJ2-1, with 9 bases fitting TRBD2. Trimming took 8 bases from V and 0 from J; bases not matched to a gene: 11. Germline CDR1 and CDR2: MNHNY and SVGAGI (reference sequence). This CDR3 contains 17 residues. CDR3 sequence reads: CASGGGGRATSYNEQFF. The CDR3 DNA reads as TGTGCCAGCGGCGGGGGGGGAAGGGCAACCTCCTACAATGAGCAGTTCTTC.

The chain recombines TRBV6-6 with TRBJ1-6; TRBD1 might be the D (5 bases). Trimming removed 5 bases at V and 8 bases at J, with 13 bases between. This CDR3 is 14 amino acids long. CDR1 and CDR2 from the germline V gene are MNHNY and SVGAGI (reference sequence). CDR3 DNA: TGTGCCAGCAGTGGGGCCTCGGGGGATTCACCCCTCCACTTT. It translates to CASSGASGDSPLHF.

This clonotype counts as medium-sized. The chain is built from TRBV6-6 and TRBJ1-5, with no clear D. Trimming shortened V by 0 bases and J by 0 bases, and 9 bases separated the two germline ends. Per germline, CDR1 MNHNY and CDR2 SVGAGI (reference sequence). The CDR3 is 16 residues long. This CDR3 is CASSYSWGHSNQPQHF. CDR3 coding DNA: TGTGCCAGCAGTTACTCGTGGGGTCATAGCAATCAGCCCCAGCATTTT.

This clonotype showed up just a few times. This sequence joins TRBV2 and TRBJ2-2; TRBD2 might be the D (6 bases). Trimming stripped 3 bases from V and 5 bases from J, with 10 bases between. CDR3 length equals 14 residues. Germline CDR1 and CDR2: SNHLY and FYNNEI. This CDR3 is CASSDHAGTGELFF. Here the CDR3 DNA reads TGTGCCAGCAGTGATCATGCGGGGACCGGGGAGCTGTTTTTT.

The chain carries TRBV4-3 and TRBJ1-5; no reliable D call. This CDR3 has 15 residues. V shed 1 base and J shed 0 bases, with 7 bases lying between them. CDR1 is LGHNA, CDR2 YSLEER, per germline. CDR3 nucleotides: TGCGCCAGCAGCCAAGTGAGAAGTAGCAATCAGCCCCAGCATTTT. It is translated as CASSQVRSSNQPQHF.

This clonotype was counted a few times. The CDR3 region is CSASVSGANVLTF. The DNA of the CDR3 is TGCAGTGCTAGTGTCTCTGGGGCCAACGTCCTGACTTTC. The chain has TRBV20-1 and TRBJ2-6; D is unresolved. Germline CDR1 DFQATT, CDR2 SNEGSKA (reference sequence). The V end lost 3 bases, the J end lost 0 bases, and 3 bases lay between the germline ends. There are 13 residues in the CDR3.

This clonotype has a count of ten or more. CDR3 loop: CASSALSGNEKLFF. The CDR3 region has the DNA TGCGCCAGCAGCGCCCTGAGCGGTAATGAAAAACTGTTTTTT. V is TRBV4-3 and J is TRBJ1-4; D uncertain. The CDR3 sequence is 14 residues long. Deletions cut 5 bases from V and 4 bases from J, with 11 bases between. The germline gives CDR1 LGHNA, CDR2 YSLEER.

This clonotype has ten or more counts. The chain carries TRBV28 and TRBJ1-2; D ambiguous. Looked up from germline, CDR1 is MDHEN and CDR2 is SYDVKM. The CDR3 length is 13 residues. The ends were cut back, 1 base at V and 4 bases at J, with 7 bases in the middle. The CDR3 DNA follows: TGTGCCAGCAGTTTATCGGACCGCTATGGCTACACCTTC. Translated, it gives CASSLSDRYGYTF.

This clonotype showed up many times. V usage is TRBV3-1 and J usage is TRBJ2-2; D is unresolved. This CDR3 region has 14 residues. The germline CDR1 and CDR2 sequences are LGHDT and YNNKEL (reference sequence). V was pared by 4 bases and J by 1 base, with 7 bases between. As DNA, the CDR3 is TGTGCCAGCAGCCTGAGAGGGAACACCGGGGAGCTGTTTTTT. This encodes CASSLRGNTGELFF.

There are many counts of this clonotype. The chain employs TRBV5-1 and TRBJ1-4, with D uncertain. The ends were cut back, 0 bases at V and 4 bases at J, with 4 bases in the middle. Germline V gene sequence: CDR1 SGHRS, CDR2 YFSETQ. This CDR3 has 13 amino acids. The CDR3 DNA reads as TGCGCCAGCAGCTTGGGGGGTAATGAAAAACTGTTTTTT. It codes for CASSLGGNEKLFF.

This clonotype came up many times. The chain couples TRBV28 to TRBJ2-3, with 11 bases aligning to TRBD2. The length of the CDR3 is 15 residues. In germline, CDR1 is MDHEN, CDR2 SYDVKM. Trimming removed 6 bases from V and 5 bases from J; junction bases left unmatched: 7. The chain's CDR3 is CASSPSGGIRDTQYF. CDR3 bases: TGTGCCAGCAGCCCTAGCGGGGGGATCCGAGATACGCAGTATTTT.

V is TRBV15 and J is TRBJ2-1; 8 bases align to TRBD2. With V trimmed by 3 bases and J by 0 bases, 10 bases remained unmatched. Looked up from germline, CDR1 is LNHNV and CDR2 is YYDKDF (reference sequence). This CDR3 is built from 18 residues. The DNA for the CDR3 is TGTGCCACCAGCAGTATACTCGTAGCGGGGAGCTCCTACAATGAGCAGTTCTTC. It translates to CATSSILVAGSSYNEQFF.

The table lists this clonotype with a few counts. The CDR3 DNA sequence: TGTGCCAGCGGACGGGGGACTAGCCCCAAGTTCTTC. Amino acid sequence: CASGRGTSPKFF. The chain has TRBV2 and TRBJ2-1, with TRBD2 identical over 9 bases. Trimming took 8 bases from V and 14 from J; bases not matched to a gene: 10. Germline V lookup: CDR1 SNHLY, CDR2 FYNNEI. This CDR3 has 12 amino acids. Using reference TRBV2 and TRBJ2-1 for the parts outside the CDR3, the full variable domain is EPEVTQTPSHQVTQMGQEVILRCVPISNHLYFYWYRQILGQKVEFLVSFYNNEISEKSEIFDDQFSVERPDGSNFTLKIRSTKLEDSAMYFCASGRGTSPKFFGPGTRLTVL.

Many counts were recorded for this clonotype. The V gene is TRBV7-9, the J gene TRBJ1-5, with D unresolved. Per germline, CDR1 SEHNR and CDR2 FQNEAQ (reference sequence). V was pared by 1 base and J by 3 bases, with 4 bases between. CDR3 length: 13 residues. CDR3 DNA: TGTGCCAGCAGCTTAGGGGCCAATCAGCCCCAGCATTTT. Its translation is CASSLGANQPQHF. Complete variable domain (other parts from reference TRBV7-9 and TRBJ1-5): DTGVSQNPRHKITKRGQNVTFRCDPISEHNRLYWYRQTLGQGPEFLTYFQNEAQLEKSRLLSDRFSAERPKGSFSTLEIQRTEQGDSAMYLCASSLGANQPQHFGDGTRLSIL.

This clonotype showed up many times. The chain combines TRBV20-1 with TRBJ1-6; D gene ambiguous. Germline values: CDR1 DFQATT, CDR2 SNEGSKA (reference sequence). V dropped 0 bases and J dropped 6 bases, with 12 bases sitting between them. This CDR3 comprises 15 residues. This CDR3 is CSARDPEKPNSPLHF. The CDR3 nucleotides are TGCAGTGCTAGAGATCCGGAAAAGCCTAATTCACCCCTCCACTTT.

The chain combines TRBV18 with TRBJ1-1, with no clear D. The CDR3 contains 13 residues. Deletions cut 1 base from V and 7 bases from J, with 10 bases between. Germline-derived CDR1 and CDR2 are KGHSH and LQKENI. The DNA for the CDR3 is TGTGCCAGCTCACCACTACAGAGTAGTGAAGCTTTCTTT. Amino acids: CASSPLQSSEAFF.

This clonotype has just a few counts. The chain recombines TRBV4-2 with TRBJ2-3; D not certain. The CDR3 sequence is 15 residues long. With 5 bases removed from V and 5 bases from J, the gap between germline ends came to 17 bases. Germline assignment: CDR1 LGHNA and CDR2 YNFKEQ. The chain's CDR3 is CASSNELRWGDTQYF. The CDR3 DNA sequence: TGTGCCAGCAGCAACGAACTGAGGTGGGGAGATACGCAGTATTTT.

Ten or more counts support this clonotype. V usage is TRBV29-1 and J usage is TRBJ2-2, with a possible D match to TRBD2 (5 bases). The CDR3 is 15 amino acids. Germline V gene sequence: CDR1 SQVTM, CDR2 ANQGSEA. The V gene lost 5 bases and the J gene lost 10 bases, with 23 bases spanning the gap. Here the CDR3 DNA reads TGCAGCGTTACCGCCGAGGGTCCCACCCCGCTGGAGCTGTTTTTT. Translating it yields CSVTAEGPTPLELFF.

In its sample, this clonotype was seen a few times. The chain joins TRBV11-2 to TRBJ2-3; TRBD2 agrees at 7 bases. V lost 7 bases to trimming and J lost 0 bases; unmatched junction nucleotides: 10. CDR1 and CDR2 (germline): SGHAT, FQNNGV. This CDR3 contains 16 residues. CDR3 DNA sequence: TGTGCCAGCACCTCCTTCTGGGGGGGGAGCACAGATACGCAGTATTTT. Translating gives CASTSFWGGSTDTQYF.

There are a few counts of this clonotype. CDR3 in amino acids: CASNLKGSSYEQYF. The CDR3 DNA sequence: TGTGCCAGCAACCTGAAGGGGAGCTCCTACGAGCAGTACTTC. The genes are TRBV27 and TRBJ2-7; D possibly matches TRBD1 or TRBD2 (5 bases each). Germline CDR1 is MNHEY and CDR2 is SMNVEV (reference sequence). V gave up 7 bases and J gave up 0 bases, with 13 bases separating them. The CDR3 spans 14 residues.